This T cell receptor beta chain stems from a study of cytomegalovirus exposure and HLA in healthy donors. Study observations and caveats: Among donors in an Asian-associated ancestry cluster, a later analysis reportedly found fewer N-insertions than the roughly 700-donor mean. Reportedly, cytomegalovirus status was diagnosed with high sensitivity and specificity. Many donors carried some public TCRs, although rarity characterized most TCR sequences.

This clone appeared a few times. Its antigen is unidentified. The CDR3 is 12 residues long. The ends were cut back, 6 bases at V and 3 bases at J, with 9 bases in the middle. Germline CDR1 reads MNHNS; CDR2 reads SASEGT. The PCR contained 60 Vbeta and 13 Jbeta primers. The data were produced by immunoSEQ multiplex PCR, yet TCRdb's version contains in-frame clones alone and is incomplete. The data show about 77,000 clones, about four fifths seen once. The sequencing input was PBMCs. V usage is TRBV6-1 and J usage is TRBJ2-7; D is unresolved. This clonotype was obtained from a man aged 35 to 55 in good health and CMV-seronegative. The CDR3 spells CASRPFSYEQYF. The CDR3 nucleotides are TGTGCCAGCAGGCCGTTTAGCTACGAGCAGTACTTC.